This note documents a single T cell receptor (beta chain) sequence. The sample originates from a study of CD8 T cells in Susac syndrome. cDNA came from approximately 0.5 to 1 ug RNA primed by random hexamers. MiXCR, applied by TCRdb to the immunoSEQ multiplex PCR reads, yields one record per CDR3 protein. Of fewer than 350,000 distinct CDR3 sequences in the sample, about nine tenths are singletons; the top ten hold more than 0.15%. Specimen: CD8+ T cells from PBMCs. This receptor was taken from a human donor with multiple sclerosis.

CDR3 in amino acids: CASSQEGVLGAEGSLDEQFF. DNA of the CDR3: TGCGCCAGCAGCCAAGAAGGGGTATTGGGAGCGGAGGGGAGTTTAGATGAGCAGTTCTTC. The chain joins TRBV4-1 to TRBJ2-1; D may be TRBD2 (6 bases). The CDR3 extends over 20 amino acids. V dropped 0 bases and J dropped 8 bases, with 29 bases sitting between them. In germline, CDR1 is MGHRA, CDR2 YSYEKL.